These 8 T cell receptor beta chains came from one sample sequenced in a study of monozygotic twins with inflammatory bowel disease. Reanalyzing the 5' RACE reads, TCRdb keeps one entry per CDR3 protein, without DNA. The table for this sample gives approximately 390,000 distinct CDR3 sequences. Sequencing was performed on blood. These receptors all come from a human donor with ulcerative colitis or Crohn's disease, or a healthy co-twin of an affected twin (not recorded which).

The chain is built from TRBV6-2 or TRBV6-3 and TRBJ2-1. Germline V gene sequence: CDR1 MNHEY, CDR2 SVGEGT. This CDR3 comprises 14 residues. CDR3 residues: CASISGSGNNEQFF.

This rearrangement joins TRBV5-1 to TRBJ1-4. The CDR3 runs to 14 residues. Germline V CDR1 and CDR2: SGHRS, YFSETQ. Here the CDR3 reads CASSLVRGDEKLFF.

The CDR3 is CASSTGTATSNYGYTF. V usage is TRBV5-1 and J usage is TRBJ1-2; there is no DNA to check the TCRdb D call of TRBD1. In germline, CDR1 is SGHRS, CDR2 YFSETQ. The CDR3 sequence is 16 residues long.

The chain recombines TRBV3-1 with TRBJ1-3; the D call from TCRdb, TRBD1, cannot be confirmed without DNA. CDR3 size: 11 residues. Germline-derived CDR1 and CDR2 are LGHDT and YNNKEL (reference sequence). The CDR3 here is CASSGQGPIYF.

The chain combines TRBV5-1 with TRBJ2-3; TCRdb selects TRBD1, and the lack of DNA leaves this call unchecked. Germline V gives CDR1 SGHRS, CDR2 YFSETQ. CDR3 size: 16 residues. The CDR3 loop reads CASSPWGSQATDTQYF.

V and J are TRBV25-1 and TRBJ1-2. The CDR3 contains 15 residues. Germline V gives CDR1 MGHDK, CDR2 SYGVNS. CDR3 residues: CASSDGADSNYGYTF.

This chain joins TRBV20-1 and TRBJ2-2; no DNA is available, so the TRBD2 call from TCRdb remains unchecked. The germline V gene encodes CDR1 DFQATT and CDR2 SNEGSKA (reference sequence). This CDR3 spans 16 amino acids. CDR3 sequence: CSASAGTSPNTGELFF.

The gene calls are TRBV11-3 and TRBJ2-2; the TCRdb D gene call, TRBD1, has no DNA to confirm it. Germline V gives CDR1 SGHNT, CDR2 YENEEA. This CDR3 is built from 15 residues. CDR3 loop: CASSLAGQETGELFF.